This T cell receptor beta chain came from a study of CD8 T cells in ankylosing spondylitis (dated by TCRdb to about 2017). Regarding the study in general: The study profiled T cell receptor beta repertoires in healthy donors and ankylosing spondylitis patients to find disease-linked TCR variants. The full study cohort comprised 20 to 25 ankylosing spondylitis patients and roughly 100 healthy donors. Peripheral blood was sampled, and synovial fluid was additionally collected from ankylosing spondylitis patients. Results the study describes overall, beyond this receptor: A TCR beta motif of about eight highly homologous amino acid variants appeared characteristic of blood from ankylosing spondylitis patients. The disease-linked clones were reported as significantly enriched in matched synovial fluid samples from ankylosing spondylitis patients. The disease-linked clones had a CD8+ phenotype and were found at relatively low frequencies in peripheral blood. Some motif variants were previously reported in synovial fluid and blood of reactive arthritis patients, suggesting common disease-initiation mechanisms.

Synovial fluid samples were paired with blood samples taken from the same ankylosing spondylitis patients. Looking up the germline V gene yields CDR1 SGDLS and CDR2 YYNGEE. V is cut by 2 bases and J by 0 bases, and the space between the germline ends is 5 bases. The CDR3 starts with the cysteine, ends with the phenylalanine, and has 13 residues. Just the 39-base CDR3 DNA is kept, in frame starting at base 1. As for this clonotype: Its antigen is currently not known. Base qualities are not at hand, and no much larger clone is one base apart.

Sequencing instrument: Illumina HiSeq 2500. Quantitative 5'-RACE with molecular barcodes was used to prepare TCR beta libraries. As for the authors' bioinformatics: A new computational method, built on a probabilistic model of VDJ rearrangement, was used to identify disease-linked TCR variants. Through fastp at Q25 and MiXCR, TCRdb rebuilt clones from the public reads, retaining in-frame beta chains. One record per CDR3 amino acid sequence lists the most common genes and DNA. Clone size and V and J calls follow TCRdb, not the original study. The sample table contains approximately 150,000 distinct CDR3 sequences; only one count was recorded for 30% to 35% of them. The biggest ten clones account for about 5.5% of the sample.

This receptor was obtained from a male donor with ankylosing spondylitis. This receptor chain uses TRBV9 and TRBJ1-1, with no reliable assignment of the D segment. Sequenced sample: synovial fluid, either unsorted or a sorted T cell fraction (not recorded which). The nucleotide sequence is TGTGCCAGCAGCGTGGAGATGAACACTGAAGCTTTCTTT. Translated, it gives CASSVEMNTEAFF.